This T cell receptor beta chain was recovered during a study of spatial heterogeneity in lung cancer. Study-level findings and limits: Tumoral mutation counts were tracked by counts of expanded intratumoral alpha and beta TCRs.

In TCRdb, the 5' RACE reads were re-called with MiXCR into one record per CDR3 protein. This table has approximately 5,100 distinct CDR3 sequences, approximately 6.6% appearing once. Time point indicated: sample taken at primary tumor resection. Untreated early-stage non-small cell lung cancer patients, approximately 76 in total, were the donors. Unsorted whole RNA of tumor, nontumor lung or frozen PBMC was sequenced. This clonotype was counted ten times or more. Its antigen remains unknown. The CDR3 is made up of 17 amino acids. The germline V gene encodes CDR1 MNHEY and CDR2 SVGAGI. V dropped 0 bases and J dropped 8; count of bases not matched to a gene: 8.

The chain joins TRBV6-5 to TRBJ2-1; TRBD2 matches at 12 bases. Sequenced material: lung tumor tissue, taken at surgery. This clonotype was sampled from a male donor with early-stage non-small cell lung cancer. CDR3 DNA sequence: TGTGCCAGCAGTTACTCGCTAGCGGGAGGGCCCTGGGATGAGCAGTTCTTC. This sequence encodes CASSYSLAGGPWDEQFF.